This entry is about one T cell receptor (beta chain). The target of this receptor is not known. Base qualities are not provided; no much larger clone lies one nucleotide away. The CDR3 goes from the cysteine to the phenylalanine over 16 residues. The kept DNA is CDR3 alone, 48 bases in frame from the first base. As encoded in the germline V gene, CDR1 is SGHTA while CDR2 is FQGNSA. V is clipped by 5 bases and J by 2 bases, and the sequence between their germline boundaries is 17 bases long. Each collaborating institution followed its own protocols to collect whole blood in K2EDTA tubes. For TCRbeta analysis, collaborators shipped samples as frozen whole blood, isolated PBMCs, or DNA extracted from either of those sample types. This entry is derived from a study of blood T cell repertoires in COVID-19 (dated by TCRdb to 2020 to 2022). Notes on the research overall: Samples from collaborators originated in the United States, Italy and Spain and spanned both the acute and convalescent phases of COVID-19. The repertoires were released in a freely available public database intended as a resource for research on the immune response to SARS-CoV-2. Samples came from the ongoing ImmuneRACE study (first 160 participants) plus 1,254 subjects from 6 global collaborators. The material from the prospective study consisted of cDNA or gDNA derived from T cells, B-cell-depleted T cells, or PBMCs. Sample metadata almost always included a de-identified subject ID, COVID-19 status, age in years and sex. Where available, HLA class I and class II types were obtained from metadata supplied by the sample provider rather than from assay-based typing. Subjects who had been exposed to COVID-19, were actively infected with it, or had recovered from it provided the deeply sampled blood TCRbeta repertoires that made up the dataset.

Paper-wide results and their limitations: The quantity of clinical and demographic metadata differed by source and by participant and was supplied without curation.

TCRbeta CDR3 regions were amplified from genomic DNA using the immunoSEQ Assay, a bias-controlled multiplex PCR. Regarding the original processing steps: Nucleated cell counts per sample were estimated from amplification of reference gene primers within the assay. To quantify the absolute abundance of each unique TCRbeta CDR3 rearrangement, sequence reads were collapsed and filtered. For each sample, productive Simpson clonality was calculated as the square root of Simpson's diversity index across productive rearrangements. The clones in this table, taken by TCRdb from immuneACCESS, are in-frame only. Not every clone is retained; where verified, under half of the shortfall comes from an unresolved V gene, and the cause of the rest is unknown. V and J calls and clone size come straight from that table; D and trimming were deduced from the DNA. The sample table records some 49,000 clones; about 90% of these occur just once. The ten most abundant clones make up about 6.3% of the sample.

The sequence was collected from a man aged 45-65 years with active COVID-19. The chain is assembled from TRBV7-2 and TRBJ2-3; D gene: possibly TRBD2, on 5 matching bases. Sequenced: peripheral blood. This receptor has the CDR3 CASSLMTTLVTDTQYF. Read as DNA, the sequence is TGTGCCAGCAGCCTTATGACTACCCTTGTCACAGATACGCAGTATTTT.